The rows below give T cell receptor beta chains drawn from one sample of a study of early T cells in non-severe SARS-CoV-2 infection. TCRdb re-derived calls from the 5' RACE reads in MiXCR, one entry per CDR3 protein. Here the sample spans 70,000 or so distinct CDR3 sequences, over 9% being singletons. The material sequenced was whole blood. All receptors come from an adult who was a healthcare worker with PCR-confirmed SARS-CoV-2 infection or an uninfected control (not recorded which). The CDR3 runs from the conserved cysteine through the conserved F or W. A D gene is named only where the DNA matches it firmly. Clone size is not always given. Where it is, it says once, few, many or a class for expanded clones.

TRBV7-3	TRBJ2-3	.	many	TGTGCCAGCAGCCAGCGTGGGAGAGGAGCGCAGTATTTT	CASSQRGRGAQYF
TRBV12-3/TRBV12-4	TRBJ1-5	TRBD1	many	TGTGCCAGCAGCCGTAGAGGGACAGGGAGACAGCCCCAGCATTTT	CASSRRGTGRQPQHF
TRBV5-1	TRBJ2-3	.	many	TGCGCCAGCAGCTTGGGTAGTACAGATACGCAGTATTTT	CASSLGSTDTQYF
TRBV7-8	TRBJ2-4	.	few	TGTGCCAGCAGCTTAAGTCAGGATAGTGTTCAGTACTTC	CASSLSQDSVQYF
TRBV29-1	TRBJ2-7	TRBD1	few	TGCAGCGTGTCCCCAGGGGGCTACGAGCAGTACTTC	CSVSPGGYEQYF
TRBV7-9	TRBJ1-4	.	.	TGTGCCAGCAGCTTGGAGCAGGGAAGGGAAAAACTGTTTTTT	CASSLEQGREKLFF
TRBV5-1	TRBJ2-3	.	few	TGCGCCAGCAGCTTGGGGGGCATAGGCAGCACAGATACGCAGTATTTT	CASSLGGIGSTDTQYF
TRBV27	TRBJ2-1	.	few	TGTGCCAGTACCCGTGGGGTTGAGCAGTTCTTC	CASTRGVEQFF
TRBV6-5	TRBJ2-3	.	many	TGTGCCAGCAGTTACCGGGACTCGCGGTTCACTAGCACAGATACGCAGTATTTT	CASSYRDSRFTSTDTQYF
TRBV11-2	TRBJ2-3	.	many	TGTGCCAGCAGCTTACAGATTGCTAGCACAGATACGCAGTATTTT	CASSLQIASTDTQYF
TRBV15	TRBJ2-7	.	few	TGTGCCACCAGCAGAGATCCAAAGGGGACCTACGAGCAGTACTTC	CATSRDPKGTYEQYF
TRBV29-1	TRBJ2-1	.	.	TGCAGCGTGGAAACACTCCACTCCTACAATGAGCAGTTCTTC	CSVETLHSYNEQFF
TRBV9	TRBJ1-3	.	.	TGTGCCAGCAGCTTGTGGGGTAAGGGGTCTGGAAACACCATATATTTT	CASSLWGKGSGNTIYF
TRBV5-1	TRBJ2-1	TRBD2	many	TGCGCCAGCAGCTTGGACGGGCCGACTAGCGGGGTGGAGGAGCAGTTCTTC	CASSLDGPTSGVEEQFF
TRBV4-2	TRBJ2-7	.	few	TGTGCCAGCAGCCAAGGGAGATACGAGCAGTACTTC	CASSQGRYEQYF
TRBV6-6	TRBJ2-7	.	many	TGTGCCAGCAGTTACCAGGTCCGTGAGCAGTACTTC	CASSYQVREQYF
TRBV11-2	TRBJ2-1	TRBD2	many	TGTGCCAGCAGCCTTAGCGGGGGAGGGTCTCGGCAGTTCTTC	CASSLSGGGSRQFF
TRBV10-3	TRBJ2-1	.	.	TGTGCCATCAGTGAGTCGGGGGGCCGTCGAAAATCCTACAATGAGCAGTTCTTC	CAISESGGRRKSYNEQFF
TRBV5-4	TRBJ2-7	.	many	TGTGCCAGCAGCCTCGTCGAGAGGGGAGCCTACGAGCAGTACTTC	CASSLVERGAYEQYF
TRBV11-2	TRBJ1-1	.	.	TGTGCCAGCACCCACCCGTGGGGGCCCACTGAAGCTTTCTTT	CASTHPWGPTEAFF
TRBV28	TRBJ2-7	.	many	TGTGCCAGCAGCCTCCCCGACGGACTCTACGAGCAGTACTTC	CASSLPDGLYEQYF
TRBV18	TRBJ2-2	TRBD2	many	TGTGCCAGCTCACCATCTGCTAGCGGGAGAAGCACCGGGGAGCTGTTTTTT	CASSPSASGRSTGELFF
TRBV24-1	TRBJ2-1	.	many	TGTGCCACCAGTGATTTATCCGGGCGAGGGGATGAGCAGTTCTTC	CATSDLSGRGDEQFF
TRBV7-2	TRBJ2-1	TRBD1	many	TGTGCCAGCAGCCCCGGACTGGGACAGGGAGGGACCTACAATGAGCAGTTCTTC	CASSPGLGQGGTYNEQFF
TRBV18	TRBJ2-3	.	once	TGTGCCAGCTCACTGACGGGAGTCACAGATACGCAGTATTTT	CASSLTGVTDTQYF
TRBV7-9	TRBJ2-1	.	many	TGTGCCAGCAGAACCCGGGACTACAATGAGCAGTTCTTC	CASRTRDYNEQFF
TRBV2	TRBJ2-7	TRBD1	.	TGTGCCAGCAGCGCGGGACAGGGCGCCTACGAGCAGTACTTC	CASSAGQGAYEQYF
TRBV27	TRBJ2-4	.	many	TGTGCCAGCAGGGATGGAGCCAAAAACATTCAGTACTTC	CASRDGAKNIQYF
TRBV3-1	TRBJ2-1	TRBD2	few	TGTGCCAGCAGCCCCGGACTAGCGGGAGGTGGATACAATGAGCAGTTCTTC	CASSPGLAGGGYNEQFF
TRBV29-1	TRBJ2-5	TRBD1	many	TGCAGCGTCGTGGGACAGGGGCAAGAGACCCAGTACTTC	CSVVGQGQETQYF
TRBV5-4	TRBJ2-1	.	few	TGTGCCAGCAGCTTTCCCAAGGGGACAGCGGGCAATGAGCAGTTCTTC	CASSFPKGTAGNEQFF
TRBV7-6	TRBJ2-2	.	.	TGTGCCAGCAGCGCCAGGAACACCGGGGAGCTGTTTTTT	CASSARNTGELFF
TRBV28	TRBJ2-7	.	few	TGTGCCAGCAGTTTACAGGGGGGAACCTACGAGCAGTACTTC	CASSLQGGTYEQYF
TRBV10-3	TRBJ1-5	.	many	TGTGCCCATTCCCCAGGATCCAGCAATCAGCCCCAGCATTTT	CAHSPGSSNQPQHF
TRBV29-1	TRBJ1-3	.	many	TGCAGCGTTGAACAGGGAAGGTCCGGAAACACCATATATTTT	CSVEQGRSGNTIYF
TRBV14	TRBJ2-5	.	.	TGTGCCAGCAGCCCCTTGGGTACCAGCGGGTGGCGGCGAGAGACCCAGTACTTC	CASSPLGTSGWRRETQYF
TRBV7-8	TRBJ2-4	.	few	TGTGCCAGCAGCTTGAGGGACCCCGGTGTAGCCAAAAACATTCAGTACTTC	CASSLRDPGVAKNIQYF
TRBV30	TRBJ1-1	.	many	TGTGCCTGGAGGGCCCAGGGTCACACTGAAGCTTTCTTT	CAWRAQGHTEAFF
TRBV7-6	TRBJ2-3	TRBD2	few	TGTGCCAGCAGCCCCCCCCCCCAGGCGGGAGCCGATACGCAGTATTTT	CASSPPPQAGADTQYF
TRBV10-3	TRBJ1-2	TRBD1	many	TGTGCCATCAGTGAGTCGGACAGGCTCAGGGGCTACACCTTC	CAISESDRLRGYTF
TRBV3-1	TRBJ2-1	.	.	TGTGCCAGCAGCCCTATGGGGGGCGGGGATGAGCAGTTCTTC	CASSPMGGGDEQFF
TRBV3-1	TRBJ2-5	.	many	TGTGCCAGCAGCCAATTCCTGGGTAGCCAAGAGACCCAGTACTTC	CASSQFLGSQETQYF
TRBV5-6	TRBJ1-5	TRBD1	few	TGTGCCAGCAGCTTGGGGACAGGGGCCAATCAGCCCCAGCATTTT	CASSLGTGANQPQHF
TRBV20-1	TRBJ2-4	.	many	TGCAGTGCTAGAGCGGGTCCTTCAGCCAAAAACATTCAGTACTTC	CSARAGPSAKNIQYF
TRBV4-2	TRBJ1-2	TRBD1	.	TGTGCCAGCAGCCAAGATAGGAGGACAGGGGCGGCTGGTGGCTACACCTTC	CASSQDRRTGAAGGYTF
TRBV7-8	TRBJ1-6	.	many	TGTGCCAGCAGCTTTTCGACGGCTACCACAAATTCACCCCTCCACTTT	CASSFSTATTNSPLHF
TRBV30	TRBJ2-3	TRBD2	.	TGTGCCTGGAGTGCCTCGACTAGCGGGAGGCGGTATTTT	CAWSASTSGRRYF
TRBV5-1	TRBJ2-3	.	many	TGCGCCAGCAGCTTTCACAGGGCCTCTAGCACAGATACGCAGTATTTT	CASSFHRASSTDTQYF
TRBV5-1	TRBJ2-1	.	many	TGCGCCAGCAGCTTGGGGGGCAGGGACAATGAGCAGTTCTTC	CASSLGGRDNEQFF
TRBV3-1	TRBJ2-3	TRBD2	many	TGTGCCAGCAGCCAGAGGACTAGCGTTTCCAGCACAGATACGCAGTATTTT	CASSQRTSVSSTDTQYF
TRBV12-3/TRBV12-4	TRBJ2-2	TRBD2	many	TGTGCCAGCAGTTTAAGGACTAGCGGGAGTCGGACCGGGGAGCTGTTTTTT	CASSLRTSGSRTGELFF
TRBV14	TRBJ2-1	.	.	TGTGCCAGCAGCCAATCCTATTACAATGAGCAGTTCTTC	CASSQSYYNEQFF